The TCR beta chain described here comes from a study of T cells in Graves' hyperthyroidism and ophthalmopathy. General study findings and limits: Most clonotypes that expanded in the thyroid above 0.001 also showed up in blood. Ophthalmopathy and stable hyperthyroidism were told apart by a 13 V-J model.

The CDR3 has 16 residues. Trimming at V came to 1 base and at J to 5 bases, leaving 4 bases not matched to a gene. CDR1 is LNHDA, CDR2 SQIVND, per germline (reference sequence). Diagnosing involved the use of clinical symptoms, serum thyroxine and TRAb, thyroid ultrasound and orbital computed tomography. PBMCs were obtained from over 8.5 ml fresh peripheral blood. With regard to this clonotype: Its cognate antigen is unknown.

Regions amplified from RNA transcripts were the TCR beta CDR3 regions. Using the HTBI primer set, a first-round RT-PCR was run on the TCR CDR3. TCRdb called the multiplex PCR reads again in MiXCR, with one record for every CDR3 protein. The data contain around 600,000 distinct CDR3 sequences, approximately 14% of them seen just once; the ten biggest clones take up around 7%. This chain links TRBV19 with TRBJ2-1, with TRBD1 matching 11 bases. Source material: blood. This receptor was identified in a woman under 30 with Graves' ophthalmopathy. CDR3 protein: CASSIGTGGANNEQFF. Written as DNA, the CDR3 is TGTGCCAGTAGTATAGGGACAGGGGGCGCGAACAATGAGCAGTTCTTC.